The present T cell receptor beta chain was sequenced within a study of blood T cell repertoires in COVID-19. Study-wide background: Specimens from acute and convalescent COVID-19 originated in the United States, Italy and Spain. From T cells, B-cell-depleted T cells, or PBMCs came the material, which was cDNA or gDNA.

How the authors handled the data: Reference gene primer amplification gave nucleated cell count estimates. Profiled with immunoSEQ multiplex PCR; TCRdb holds only in-frame clones, not every one. The V and J calls and clone size come from that table; D and trimming were worked out from the DNA. Of 150,000 or so clones listed, over 75% are singletons. This TCR derives from a woman aged 40-49 years with acute or convalescent COVID-19. The specimen sequenced was peripheral blood.

The CDR3 DNA reads TGTGCCAGCTCACCGCCGGGACAGATCCCCACAGATACGCAGTATTTT. It yields the protein CASSPPGQIPTDTQYF. The genes are TRBV18 and TRBJ2-3; TRBD1 agrees at 7 bases. Germline loops: CDR1 KGHSH, CDR2 LQKENI. Trimming removed 3 bases from V and 2 bases from J; junction bases left unmatched: 8. This CDR3 is 16 amino acids long.